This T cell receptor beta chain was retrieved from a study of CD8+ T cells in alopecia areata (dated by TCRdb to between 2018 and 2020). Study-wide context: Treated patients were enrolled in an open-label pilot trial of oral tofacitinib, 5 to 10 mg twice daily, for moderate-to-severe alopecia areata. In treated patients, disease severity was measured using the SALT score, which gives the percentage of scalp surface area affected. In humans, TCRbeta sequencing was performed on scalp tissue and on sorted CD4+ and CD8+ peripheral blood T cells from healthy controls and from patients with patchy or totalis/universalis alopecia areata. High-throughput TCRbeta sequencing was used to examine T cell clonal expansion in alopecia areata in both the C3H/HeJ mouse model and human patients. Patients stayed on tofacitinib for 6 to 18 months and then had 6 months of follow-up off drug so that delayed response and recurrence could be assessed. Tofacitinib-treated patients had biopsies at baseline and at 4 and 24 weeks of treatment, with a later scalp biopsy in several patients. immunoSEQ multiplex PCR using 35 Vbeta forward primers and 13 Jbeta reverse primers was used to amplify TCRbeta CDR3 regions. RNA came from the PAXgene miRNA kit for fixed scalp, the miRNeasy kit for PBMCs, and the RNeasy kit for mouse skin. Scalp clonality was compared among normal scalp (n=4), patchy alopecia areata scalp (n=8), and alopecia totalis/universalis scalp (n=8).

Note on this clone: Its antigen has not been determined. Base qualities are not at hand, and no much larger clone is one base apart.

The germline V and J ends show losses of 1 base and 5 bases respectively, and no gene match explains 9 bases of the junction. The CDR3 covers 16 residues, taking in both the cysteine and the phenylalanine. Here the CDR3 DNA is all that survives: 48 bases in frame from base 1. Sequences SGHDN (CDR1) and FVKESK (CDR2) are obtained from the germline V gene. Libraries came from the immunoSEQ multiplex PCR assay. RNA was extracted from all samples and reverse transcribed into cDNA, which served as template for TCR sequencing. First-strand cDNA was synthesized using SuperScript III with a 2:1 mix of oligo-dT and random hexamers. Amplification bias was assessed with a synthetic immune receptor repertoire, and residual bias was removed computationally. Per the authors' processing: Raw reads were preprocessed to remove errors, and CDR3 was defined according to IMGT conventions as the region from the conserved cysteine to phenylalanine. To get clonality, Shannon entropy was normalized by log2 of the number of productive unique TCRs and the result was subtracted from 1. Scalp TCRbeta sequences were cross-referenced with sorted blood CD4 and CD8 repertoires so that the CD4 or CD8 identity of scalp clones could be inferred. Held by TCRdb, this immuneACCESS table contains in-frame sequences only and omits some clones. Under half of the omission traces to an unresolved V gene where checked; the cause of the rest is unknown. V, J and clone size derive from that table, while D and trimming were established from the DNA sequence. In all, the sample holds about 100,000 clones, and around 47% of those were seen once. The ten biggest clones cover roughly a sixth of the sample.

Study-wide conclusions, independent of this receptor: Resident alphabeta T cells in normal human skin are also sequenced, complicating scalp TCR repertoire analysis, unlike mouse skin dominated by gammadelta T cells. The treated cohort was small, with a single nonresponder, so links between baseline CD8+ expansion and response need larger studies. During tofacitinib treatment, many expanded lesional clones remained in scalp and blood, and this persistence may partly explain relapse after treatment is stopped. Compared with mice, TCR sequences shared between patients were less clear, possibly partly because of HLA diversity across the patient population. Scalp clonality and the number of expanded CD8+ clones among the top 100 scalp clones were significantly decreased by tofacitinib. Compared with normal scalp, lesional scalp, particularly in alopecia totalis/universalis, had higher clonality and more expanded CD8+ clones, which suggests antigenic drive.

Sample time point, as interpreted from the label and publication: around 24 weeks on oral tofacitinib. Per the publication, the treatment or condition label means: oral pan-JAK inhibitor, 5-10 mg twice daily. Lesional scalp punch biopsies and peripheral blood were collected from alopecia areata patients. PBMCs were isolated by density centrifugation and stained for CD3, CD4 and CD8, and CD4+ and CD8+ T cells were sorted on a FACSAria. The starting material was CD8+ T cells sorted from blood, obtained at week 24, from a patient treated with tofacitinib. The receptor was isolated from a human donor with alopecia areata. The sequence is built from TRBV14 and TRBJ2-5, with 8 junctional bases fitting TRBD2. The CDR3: CASSQGGLVWRETQYF. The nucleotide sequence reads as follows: TGTGCCAGCAGCCAAGGGGGACTAGTGTGGCGTGAGACCCAGTACTTC.